The clone carrying this TCR beta chain was observed a handful of times. As yet, its antigen is unknown. This entry belongs to a study of T cell repertoires in cytomegalovirus infection. Study-wide context: Epitope selection comprised recently identified HLA-C-restricted CMV epitopes and well-studied HLA-B-restricted CMV epitopes. An indication of both CMV infection and matching HLA type came from public TCR beta signatures.

Study results and limitations: Clonotype analysis showed dominance of the ex vivo response by HLA-C-restricted CMV-specific TCR beta clonotypes. Totalled public TCR beta family frequency picked out people who carried CMV plus the relevant HLA.

TCRdb re-called the reads through MiXCR, storing one row per CDR3 protein. The profile covers roughly 500,000 distinct CDR3 sequences, with more than 40% appearing a single time and 40% to 50% taken by the ten largest. Germline assignment: CDR1 ENHRY and CDR2 SYGVKD. Trimming shortened V by 2 bases and J by 4 bases, and 8 bases separated the two germline ends. The CDR3 spans 13 residues. This sequence joins TRBV10-3 and TRBJ1-2; D is perhaps TRBD1 (6 bases). The sample was cultured PBMCs, taken from culture after CMV antigen stimulation. The TCR sequence derives from a human donor in good health (CMV status not recorded). Some clones in this sample may be carry-over from other donors' samples. The chain's CDR3 is CAISETDSYGYTF. CDR3 DNA sequence: TGTGCCATCAGTGAGACGGACAGCTATGGCTACACCTTC.